This TCR beta chain comes out of a study of blood T cell repertoires in COVID-19. For the study at large: Samples taken during acute and convalescent COVID-19 were collected in the United States, Italy and Spain. Nucleic acid was either cDNA or gDNA, and it came from T cells, B-cell-depleted T cells, or PBMCs.

Original data processing: Nucleated cell counts were estimated from reference gene primer amplification. Assay used: immunoSEQ multiplex PCR; TCRdb lists only in-frame clones, some missing. From that table come the V and J calls and clone size; the DNA was used to work out D and trimming. The repertoire includes 100,000 to 130,000 clones, approximately 83% of them detected once, and just over 4% sits in the top ten. Looked up from germline, CDR1 is KGHSH and CDR2 is LQKENI. The V segment lost 5 bases and the J segment 1 base; nucleotides outside the gene matches: 3. There are 14 residues in the CDR3.

The rearrangement links TRBV18 to TRBJ1-1, with 8 nucleotides matching TRBD1. Sample: peripheral blood. This receptor was obtained from a woman between 70 and 85 years old with acute or convalescent COVID-19. The CDR3 DNA sequence: TGTGCCAGCTCAACTGGGACAGGGAACACTGAAGCTTTCTTT. This translates into CASSTGTGNTEAFF.